This passage covers 17 T cell receptor beta chains from one sample sequenced in a study of blood T cells in healthy people across ages. With a J-beta primer mix and a sample-barcoded 5' primer, a second PCR ran about 6 to 11 cycles. TCRdb independently ran MiXCR on the 5' RACE reads; one entry per CDR3 protein. The sample consists of about 1,400,000 distinct CDR3 sequences, roughly 60% of them appearing once. Source material: blood. The receptors shown here come from a man aged 18 to 30 in good health.

This clonotype was counted once. This sequence joins TRBV19 and TRBJ1-1, with a weak D call TRBD1 (5 bases). Trimming cost V 4 bases and J 5 bases, with 11 bases left between them. Germline assignment: CDR1 LNHDA and CDR2 SQIVND (reference sequence). The CDR3 spans 13 residues. The CDR3 spells CASSTGLRTEAFF. CDR3 DNA: TGTGCCAGTAGTACAGGGTTACGAACTGAAGCTTTCTTT.

This clonotype was counted between two and nine times. This chain connects TRBV4-3 to TRBJ2-1; D gene uncertain. Germline V gene data show CDR1 as LGHNA and CDR2 as YSLEER. V was pared by 1 base and J by 4 bases, with 11 bases between. The CDR3 covers 15 residues. CDR3 sequence (DNA): TGCGCCAGCAGCCAAGCGGTCTTGGATTACAATGAGCAGTTCTTC. Residues: CASSQAVLDYNEQFF.

This chain connects TRBV7-9 to TRBJ2-3, with 14 nucleotides matching TRBD2. The CDR3 is 17 residues long. CDR1 SEHNR and CDR2 FQNEAQ come from the germline V gene (reference sequence). Trimming took 8 bases from V and 0 from J; bases not matched to a gene: 7. CDR3 sequence: CASPGLAGGTSTDTQYF. The DNA for the CDR3 is TGTGCCAGCCCTGGACTAGCGGGGGGAACTAGCACAGATACGCAGTATTTT.

This clonotype has just a few counts. This chain connects TRBV7-2 to TRBJ2-7; D is possibly TRBD2 (5 bases). Germline V gene data show CDR1 as SGHTA and CDR2 as FQGNSA. The length of the CDR3 is 14 residues. Trimming shortened V by 4 bases and J by 5 bases, and 15 bases separated the two germline ends. The DNA of the CDR3 is TGTGCCAGCAGCTCGGGTCGGGGAGTCCACGAGCAGTACTTC. Translating it yields CASSSGRGVHEQYF. Variable domain in full (rest from reference TRBV7-2 and TRBJ2-7): GAGVSQSPSNKVTEKGKDVELRCDPISGHTALYWYRQSLGQGLEFLIYFQGNSAPDKSGLPSDRFSAERTGGSVSTLTIQRTQQEDSAVYLCASSSGRGVHEQYFGPGTRLTVT.

The genes are TRBV5-1 and TRBJ2-6, with D possibly matching TRBD1 (5 bases). The CDR3 sequence is 16 residues long. Trimming left V 0 bases short and J 2 bases short, with 9 bases between. In germline, CDR1 is SGHRS, CDR2 YFSETQ. In DNA form, the CDR3 reads TGCGCCAGCAGCTTGGGTAGGGGTGCTGGGGCCAACGTCCTGACTTTC. As protein: CASSLGRGAGANVLTF.

V gene TRBV4-1 combines with J gene TRBJ1-2; D possibly corresponds to TRBD1 (6 bases). The CDR3 runs to 15 residues. Germline lookup yields CDR1 MGHRA and CDR2 YSYEKL. Trimming took 0 bases from V and 4 from J, leaving 12 bases between them. The CDR3 nucleotides are TGCGCCAGCAGCCAAGATCTGACAGGTCCCTATGGCTACACCTTC. Protein: CASSQDLTGPYGYTF.

The chain has TRBV2 and TRBJ2-7, with TRBD1 identical over 10 bases. The CDR3 runs to 13 residues. Germline CDR1 SNHLY, CDR2 FYNNEI. After removal of 7 bases from V and 4 bases from J, the junction contained 4 bases not matched to a gene. The CDR3 bases are TGTGCCAGCATGACAGGGGGCTCGTACGAGCAGTACTTC. Its protein is CASMTGGSYEQYF.

The chain links TRBV7-9 to TRBJ2-7; D might be TRBD1 or TRBD2, each matching 5 bases. Per the germline V gene, CDR1 is SEHNR and CDR2 is FQNEAQ (reference sequence). The CDR3 has 14 amino acids. Trimming left V 5 bases short and J 2 bases short, with 13 bases between. CDR3 sequence: CASSHRDGTYEQYF. CDR3 in DNA: TGTGCCAGCAGCCATAGGGACGGGACCTACGAGCAGTACTTC.

This sequence joins TRBV28 and TRBJ2-4; tentative D call: TRBD2 (5 bases). Germline CDR1 is MDHEN and CDR2 is SYDVKM. CDR3 length: 13 amino acids. The ends were cut back, 2 bases at V and 8 bases at J, with 10 bases in the middle. This CDR3 is CASSLAAGDIQYF. The CDR3 nucleotides read TGTGCCAGCAGTTTAGCAGCCGGGGACATTCAGTACTTC.

The genes are TRBV5-6 and TRBJ2-5, with TRBD2 matching over 13 bases. CDR3 length: 17 amino acids. Losses at the gene ends were 0 bases for V and 2 bases for J; bases not matched to a gene: 4. Per the germline V gene, CDR1 is SGHDT and CDR2 is YYEEEE. CDR3 DNA sequence: TGTGCCAGCAGCTTGGGACTAGCGGGAGGAAAACAAGAGACCCAGTACTTC. Translating it yields CASSLGLAGGKQETQYF.

This clonotype has just a few counts. This chain connects TRBV29-1 to TRBJ2-7; D assignment may be TRBD1 or TRBD2 (5 bases each). Trimming cost V 6 bases and J 2 bases, with 14 bases left between them. CDR1 is SQVTM and CDR2 is ANQGSEA in the germline V gene. The CDR3 has 13 residues. The DNA of the CDR3 is TGCAGCGTGGGGGACGGTTCTACCTACGAGCAGTACTTC. Amino acid sequence: CSVGDGSTYEQYF.

This clonotype was found once. The chain recombines TRBV28 with TRBJ2-1; perhaps TRBD2 as D (5 bases). Germline loops: CDR1 MDHEN, CDR2 SYDVKM. V gave up 5 bases and J gave up 2 bases, with 16 bases separating them. The CDR3 runs 16 residues. CDR3 residues: CASSPRGTPTYNEQFF. The CDR3 bases are TGTGCCAGCAGTCCCCGGGGAACCCCTACCTACAATGAGCAGTTCTTC.

This clonotype turned up a few times. The rearrangement uses TRBV27 and TRBJ2-7; 7 bases are a match to TRBD1. Trimming cost V 6 bases and J 4 bases; bases outside gene matches: 6. Germline V gene lookup returns CDR1 MNHEY and CDR2 SMNVEV (reference sequence). The CDR3 sequence is 13 residues long. For the CDR3, the DNA is TGTGCCAGCAGGTCCGGGACAGCTTACGAGCAGTACTTC. Its protein is CASRSGTAYEQYF.

J is TRBJ2-1 and V is TRBV7-9, with D possibly matching TRBD1 (7 bases). Looked up from germline, CDR1 is SEHNR and CDR2 is FQNEAQ (reference sequence). The CDR3 runs to 15 residues. Trimming stripped 4 bases from V and 7 bases from J, with 17 bases between. CDR3 DNA: TGTGCCAGCAGCTCGAGGGGGCTAGCGCCAAATGAGCAGTTCTTC. Translation gives CASSSRGLAPNEQFF.

V gene TRBV5-1 combines with J gene TRBJ1-2; TRBD1 might be the D (5 bases). Germline V gene data show CDR1 as SGHRS and CDR2 as YFSETQ. The CDR3 runs 15 residues. Between the trimmed V and J ends, which lost 4 bases and 4 bases, there was a span of 17 bases. In nucleotides, the CDR3 is TGCGCCAGCAGCCCCCGGGGGACGACAGCCTATGGCTACACCTTC. It translates to CASSPRGTTAYGYTF.

The chain recombines TRBV29-1 with TRBJ1-2; 7 nucleotides align to TRBD1. V was clipped by 4 bases and J by 5 bases; unmatched bases: 7. Germline V gene sequence: CDR1 SQVTM, CDR2 ANQGSEA. The length of the CDR3 is 13 residues. CDR3 region: CSVVEGAPYGYTF. DNA of the CDR3: TGCAGCGTTGTCGAGGGGGCCCCTTATGGCTACACCTTC.

A word on this clonotype: This clone may be a read error of a much larger clone one base away. V gene TRBV9 combines with J gene TRBJ1-2, with a weak D call TRBD1 (5 bases). The V gene's germline CDR1 is SGDLS and CDR2 YYNGEE. The CDR3 has 13 residues. The chain's CDR3 is CASSAGEGYGYAF. The DNA of the CDR3 is TGTGCCAGCAGCGCGGGGGAAGGCTATGGCTACGCCTTC.